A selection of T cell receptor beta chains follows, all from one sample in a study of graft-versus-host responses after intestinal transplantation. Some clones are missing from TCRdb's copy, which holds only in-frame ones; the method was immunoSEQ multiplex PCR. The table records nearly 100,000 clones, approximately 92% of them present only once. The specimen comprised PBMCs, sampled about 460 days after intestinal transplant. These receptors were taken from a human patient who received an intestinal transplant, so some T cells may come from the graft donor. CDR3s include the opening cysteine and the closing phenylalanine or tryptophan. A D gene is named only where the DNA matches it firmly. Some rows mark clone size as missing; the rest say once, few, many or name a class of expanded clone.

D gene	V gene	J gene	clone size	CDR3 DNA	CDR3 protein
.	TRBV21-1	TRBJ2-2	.	TGTGCCAGCAGCAAGACTAGCGGGAACACCGGGGAGCTGTTTTTT	CASSKTSGNTGELFF
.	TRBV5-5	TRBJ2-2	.	TGTGCCAGCACCCCAACGACCGGGGAGCTGTTTTTT	CASTPTTGELFF
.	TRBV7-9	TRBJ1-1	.	TGTGCCAGCACCGACGGAGGGTACACTGAAGCTTTCTTT	CASTDGGYTEAFF
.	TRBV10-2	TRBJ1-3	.	TGCGCCAGCAGTGAGCCCATAGGGACGATCCGGGGCACCATATATTTT	CASSEPIGTIRGTIYF
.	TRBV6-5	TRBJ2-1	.	TGTGCCAGCAACACAGGGAAATCCTACAATGAGCAGTTCTTC	CASNTGKSYNEQFF
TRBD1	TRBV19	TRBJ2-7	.	TGTGCCAGAAAAGGATCCGACAGGGAGTACGAGCAGTACTTC	CARKGSDREYEQYF
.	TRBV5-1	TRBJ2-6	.	TGCGCCAGCAGCTTGGCCCCGGGCCGCTCTGGGGCCAACGTCCTGACTTTC	CASSLAPGRSGANVLTF
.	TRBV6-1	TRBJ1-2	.	TGTGCCAGCAGTGAAACAGGGAACTATGGCTACACCTTC	CASSETGNYGYTF
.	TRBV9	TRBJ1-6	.	TGTGCCAGCCGCAGGGATTATAATTCACCCCTCCACTTT	CASRRDYNSPLHF
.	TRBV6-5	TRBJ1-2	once	TGTGCCAGCAGTTACTCGTTAGGAAATGGCTACACCTTC	CASSYSLGNGYTF
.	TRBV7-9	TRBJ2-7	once	TGTGCCAGCAGTCCGACGGCGGCAGGCTCACGATACGAGCAGTACTTC	CASSPTAAGSRYEQYF
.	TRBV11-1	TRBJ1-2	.	TGTGCCAGCAGCCCGGACACATCCGAACGCAACTATGGCTACACCTTC	CASSPDTSERNYGYTF
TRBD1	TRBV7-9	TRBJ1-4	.	TGTGCCAGCAGCTTGCGGACAGGGCGGACGGCTAATGAAAAACTGTTTTTT	CASSLRTGRTANEKLFF
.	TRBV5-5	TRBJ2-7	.	TGTGCCAGCAGCTTGCGGCAGGGAAGCTTCTACGAGCAGTACTTC	CASSLRQGSFYEQYF
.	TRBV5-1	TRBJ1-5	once	TGCGCCAGCAGCTTAGGACCGGCGGATCAGCCCCAGCATTTT	CASSLGPADQPQHF
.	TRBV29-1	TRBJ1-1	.	TGCAGCGTTGACAGGGAACCTAACACTGAAGCTTTCTTT	CSVDREPNTEAFF
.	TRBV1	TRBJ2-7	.	TGCACCAGCAGCCAAGACGCGGCAGGGGGGGACCACGAGCAGTACTTC	CTSSQDAAGGDHEQYF
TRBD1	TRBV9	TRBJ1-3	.	TGTGCCAGCAGCGTCTCTACAGGGGGCTTCGCAGACACCATATATTTT	CASSVSTGGFADTIYF
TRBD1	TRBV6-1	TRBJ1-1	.	TGTGCCAGCAGTGAGCGCACAGGGGCCTGGGGCACTGAAGCTTTCTTT	CASSERTGAWGTEAFF
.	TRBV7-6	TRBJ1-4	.	TGTGCCAGCAGCCTTTTACAGGGAAATGAAAAACTGTTTTTT	CASSLLQGNEKLFF
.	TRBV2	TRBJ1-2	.	TGTGCCAGCGGGGGGGACACAGCTTTATATGGCTACACCTTC	CASGGDTALYGYTF
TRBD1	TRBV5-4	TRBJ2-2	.	TGTGCCAGCAGCTTGGTGGCAGGGGGGAACACCGGGGAGCTGTTTTTT	CASSLVAGGNTGELFF
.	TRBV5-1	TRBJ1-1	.	TGCGCCAGCAGCGTAGGGGAAAGGAACACTGAAGCTTTCTTT	CASSVGERNTEAFF
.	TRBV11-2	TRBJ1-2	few	TGTGCCAGCAGCTTATACAGCCGGGACACCTTC	CASSLYSRDTF
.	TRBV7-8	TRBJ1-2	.	TGTGCCAGCAGCTTCTGGGCCGATGGCTACACCTTC	CASSFWADGYTF
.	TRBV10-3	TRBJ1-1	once	TGTGCCATCAGTGCGGGTCAAGCGATCCGGGGCACTGAAGCTTTCTTT	CAISAGQAIRGTEAFF
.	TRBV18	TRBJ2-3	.	TGTGCCAGCTCACCGGGGACGGGAGTCACAGATACGCAGTATTTT	CASSPGTGVTDTQYF
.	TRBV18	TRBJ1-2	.	TGTGCCAGCTCACCTGACCCTGGAGGCTACACCTTC	CASSPDPGGYTF
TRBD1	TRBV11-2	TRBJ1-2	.	TGTGCCAGCAGCCAACCGGGACAGGCCCGGGGCTATGGCTACACCTTC	CASSQPGQARGYGYTF
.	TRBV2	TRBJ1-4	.	TGTGCCAGCAGTGAACAGGAAGCCCAATACGGAAAACTGTTTTTT	CASSEQEAQYGKLFF
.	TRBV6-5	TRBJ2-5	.	TGTGCCAGCAGCCAACCAGGGGAAGGGGAGACCCAGTACTTC	CASSQPGEGETQYF
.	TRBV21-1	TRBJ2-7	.	TGTGCCAGCAGCAATCGGGCGGTGGGAGAGCAGTACTTC	CASSNRAVGEQYF
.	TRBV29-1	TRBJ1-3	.	TGCAGCGTTGAAGATATTCGGGGGCCTGGAAACACCATATATTTT	CSVEDIRGPGNTIYF
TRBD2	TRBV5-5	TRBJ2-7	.	TGTGCCAGCAGCGTACTACCGGGACTAGGGATTTACGAGCAGTACTTC	CASSVLPGLGIYEQYF
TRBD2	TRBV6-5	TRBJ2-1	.	TGTGCCAGCAACCGGGGGGATGAGCAGTTCTTC	CASNRGDEQFF
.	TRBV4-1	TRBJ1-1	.	TGCGCCAGCAGCCAGGGGGTCACCCCGAACACTGAAGCTTTCTTT	CASSQGVTPNTEAFF
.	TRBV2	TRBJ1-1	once	TGTGCCAGCAGTGAGTTCGGGGGACTGGGAACTGAAGCTTTCTTT	CASSEFGGLGTEAFF
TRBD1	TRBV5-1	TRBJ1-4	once	TGCGCCAGCAGCACACGGACAGGGGGAGCGACTAATGAAAAACTGTTTTTT	CASSTRTGGATNEKLFF
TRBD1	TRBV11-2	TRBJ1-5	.	TGTGCCAGCAGCGTCGGGACAGGGGGGGATGAGCCCCAGCATTTT	CASSVGTGGDEPQHF
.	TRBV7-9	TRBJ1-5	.	TGTGCCAGCAGCTGGGACCTAGAATCGGGCCAGCCCCAGCATTTT	CASSWDLESGQPQHF
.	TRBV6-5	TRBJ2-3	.	TGTGCCAGCACCGAATTAGGGTCGGTAGATACGCAGTATTTT	CASTELGSVDTQYF
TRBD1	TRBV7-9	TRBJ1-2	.	TGTGCCAGCAACGACAGGGGTAACTATGGCTACACCTTC	CASNDRGNYGYTF
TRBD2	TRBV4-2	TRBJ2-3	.	TGTGCCAGCAGCCAACCGGGCCACCGACTAGCGGGGGGGAATACGCAGTATTTT	CASSQPGHRLAGGNTQYF
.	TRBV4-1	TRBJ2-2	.	TGCGCCAGCAGCCAAGATCTGGGTGGACCCCCGGGCACCGGGGAGCTGTTTTTT	CASSQDLGGPPGTGELFF
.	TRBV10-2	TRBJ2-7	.	TGCGCCAGCAGTGAGAGGCAGGGCTCGGGGGAGCAGTACTTC	CASSERQGSGEQYF
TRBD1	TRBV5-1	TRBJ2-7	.	TGCGCCAGCAGCTACGACAGGGGGCCCGCCTACGAGCAGTACTTC	CASSYDRGPAYEQYF
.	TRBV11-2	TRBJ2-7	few	TGTGCCAGCAGCTTATCGGTCTACGAGCAGTACTTC	CASSLSVYEQYF